What follows are 21 T cell receptor beta chains derived from one specimen sequenced in a study of blood T cell repertoires in COVID-19. Clones were read by immunoSEQ multiplex PCR, and TCRdb kept only the in-frame ones, dropping some. In the table there are more than 200,000 clones, around 86% of which are singletons. Sequenced input: peripheral blood. The source is a woman aged 55-70 years with COVID-19, enrolled during active disease.

The rearrangement joins TRBV19 to TRBJ2-3, with 8 positions matching TRBD2. CDR3 length: 13 amino acids. V lost 7 bases, J lost 3 bases, and 3 bases stayed unmatched. Germline CDR1 and CDR2: LNHDA and SQIVND (reference sequence). The CDR3 coding sequence is TGTGCCAGTAACGGCGGGAGGACAGATACGCAGTATTTT. It encodes CASNGGRTDTQYF.

The chain employs TRBV5-4 and TRBJ2-7; the match to TRBD2 covers 11 bases. Losses at the gene ends were 7 bases for V and 6 bases for J; bases not matched to a gene: 12. The germline V gene has CDR1 SGHNT and CDR2 YYREEE (reference sequence). The CDR3 runs to 15 residues. CDR3 region: CASGIAGGPLGEQYF. For the CDR3, the DNA is TGTGCCAGCGGAATAGCGGGAGGGCCCCTGGGCGAGCAGTACTTC.

The gene calls are TRBV30 and TRBJ2-2, with D possibly being TRBD1 (6 bases). CDR3 length: 13 amino acids. V gave up 4 bases and J gave up 0 bases, with 6 bases separating them. CDR1 is GTSNPN, CDR2 SVGIG, per germline (reference sequence). The CDR3 spells CAWNRANTGELFF. The CDR3 DNA sequence: TGTGCCTGGAACAGGGCGAACACCGGGGAGCTGTTTTTT.

J is TRBJ2-1 and V is TRBV24-1; 7 bases map to TRBD1. The CDR3 totals 17 residues. V trimming: 1 base; J trimming: 8 bases; junction bases outside the gene matches: 13. Looked up from germline, CDR1 is KGHDR and CDR2 is SFDVKD. The CDR3 nucleotides are TGTGCCACCAGTGATTTTAGACGGGCAGGGGGTAAGGATGAGCAGTTCTTC. As protein: CATSDFRRAGGKDEQFF.

This clone was detected only a few times. V and J are TRBV23-1 and TRBJ1-5; D perhaps matches TRBD1 (5 bases). TRBV23-1 is noted as an ORF with a role that remains uncertain. The CDR3 is 14 amino acids. V gave up 6 bases and J gave up 7 bases, with 16 bases separating them. Here the CDR3 DNA reads TGCGCCAGCAGGCACCGGGCAGGGCGGCAGCCCCAGCATTTT. As protein: CASRHRAGRQPQHF.

The CDR3, as DNA: TGCGCCAGCAGGCCGGGACTAGCGGGAGCCTACACAGATACGCAGTATTTT. This gives the protein CASRPGLAGAYTDTQYF. V and J are TRBV5-1 and TRBJ2-3, with 14 bases that match TRBD2. Germline CDR1 is SGHRS and CDR2 is YFSETQ. The CDR3 contains 17 residues. Losses at the gene ends were 5 bases for V and 2 bases for J; bases not matched to a gene: 7.

The CDR3 sequence is CAINQGLDAEAFF. CDR3 DNA sequence: TGTGCCATCAACCAGGGACTAGACGCTGAAGCTTTCTTT. The J gene is TRBJ1-1, the V gene TRBV10-3; a possible D gene is TRBD1 (5 bases). This CDR3 is 13 amino acids long. Germline-derived CDR1 and CDR2 are ENHRY and SYGVKD. Trimming left V 7 bases short and J 6 bases short, with 15 bases between.

This chain connects TRBV5-4 to TRBJ1-2; D is possibly TRBD1 (6 bases). Per the germline V gene, CDR1 is SGHNT and CDR2 is YYREEE (reference sequence). V was clipped by 6 bases and J by 6 bases, with 33 bases between them. This CDR3 is built from 19 residues. CDR3 sequence: CASTSQRVQGAAARDGYTF. For the CDR3, the DNA is TGTGCCAGCACCTCCCAACGGGTACAGGGAGCGGCGGCGCGCGATGGCTACACCTTC.

The chain has TRBV18 and TRBJ1-4; D may be TRBD1 (6 bases). Germline values: CDR1 KGHSH, CDR2 LQKENI. The CDR3 length is 15 residues. V was shortened by 5 bases and J by 4 bases, with 14 bases between the two germline ends. The CDR3, as DNA: TGTGCCAGCTCAACGACAGGACTTTATAATGAAAAACTGTTTTTT. Translated: CASSTTGLYNEKLFF.

The rearrangement joins TRBV3-1 (or the pseudogene TRBV3-2) to TRBJ2-5; 8 bases agree with TRBD1. The CDR3 is 16 amino acids. From germline, CDR1 is LGHDT and CDR2 YNNKEL (reference sequence). Trimming at V came to 5 bases and at J to 3 bases, leaving 11 bases not matched to a gene. DNA of the CDR3: TGTGCCAGCAGCTTCGGAACAGGGGGAAGGGAAGAGACCCAGTACTTC. Translation gives CASSFGTGGREETQYF.

This clone was seen only once. The V gene is TRBV11-1, the J gene TRBJ2-5; D may be TRBD1 (7 bases). The CDR3 totals 15 residues. Trimming pared 4 bases from V and 5 bases from J, leaving 17 bases between. The V gene's germline CDR1 is SGHAT and CDR2 FQDESV (reference sequence). CDR3 residues: CASSSRGRSEETQYF. CDR3 nucleotide sequence: TGTGCCAGCAGCTCCAGGGGGAGGAGCGAGGAGACCCAGTACTTC.

The chain employs TRBV29-1 and TRBJ1-2, with D possibly being TRBD1 (5 bases). V was cut by 2 bases and J by 8 bases, with 9 bases left in between. The length of the CDR3 is 11 residues. The V gene's germline CDR1 is SQVTM and CDR2 ANQGSEA. CDR3 amino acids: CSVEYPGGYTF. As DNA, the CDR3 is TGCAGCGTTGAATATCCAGGGGGCTACACCTTC.

The genes are TRBV6-1 and TRBJ1-2, with TRBD1 matching 8 bases. Germline-derived CDR1 and CDR2 are MNHNS and SASEGT. The J segment lost 5 bases and the V segment lost 2 bases, leaving 7 bases of the junction unmatched. This CDR3 spans 15 amino acids. The CDR3 region is CASSEMAGGDYGYTF. In DNA, the CDR3 is TGTGCCAGCAGTGAAATGGCAGGGGGCGATTATGGCTACACCTTC.

This chain joins TRBV7-3 and TRBJ2-6; D is possibly TRBD2 (5 bases). Trimming took 2 bases from V and 0 from J, leaving 8 bases between them. Germline-derived CDR1 and CDR2 are SGHTA and FQGTGA. The CDR3 is 16 amino acids. CDR3 in amino acids: CASSLEGSSGANVLTF. CDR3 DNA sequence: TGTGCCAGCAGCTTAGAGGGTAGCTCTGGGGCCAACGTCCTGACTTTC.

This clone has just one count. The chain has TRBV7-6 and TRBJ2-1; D is uncertain. The CDR3 is 13 residues long. In germline, CDR1 is SGHVS, CDR2 FNYEAQ. V shed 2 bases and J shed 4 bases, with 6 bases lying between them. The CDR3 loop reads CASSLMRYNEQFF. CDR3 DNA sequence: TGTGCCAGCAGCTTAATGCGGTACAATGAGCAGTTCTTC.

This sequence joins TRBV3-1 (or the pseudogene TRBV3-2) and TRBJ1-3, with 8 bases lining up with TRBD1. This CDR3 has 16 amino acids. V lost 3 bases, J lost 3 bases, and 7 bases stayed unmatched. CDR1 is LGHDT and CDR2 is YNNKEL in the germline V gene (reference sequence). The CDR3 region is CASSQSGGAGGNTIYF. In DNA form, the CDR3 reads TGTGCCAGCAGCCAGTCAGGGGGCGCGGGTGGAAACACCATATATTTT.

This clone turned up a few times. V gene TRBV27 combines with J gene TRBJ1-4, with 7 bases that match TRBD1. The germline V gene has CDR1 MNHEY and CDR2 SMNVEV (reference sequence). J was trimmed by 7 bases and V by 6 bases; bases with no gene match: 2. This CDR3 spans 12 amino acids. For the CDR3, the DNA is TGTGCCAGCAGCGACAGGGCTGAAAAACTGTTTTTT. Its translation: CASSDRAEKLFF.

The chain couples TRBV2 to TRBJ2-3, with a weak D call TRBD2 (6 bases). Germline CDR1 SNHLY, CDR2 FYNNEI. The CDR3 loop spans 12 amino acids. Trimming stripped 2 bases from V and 11 bases from J, with 11 bases between. The CDR3 sequence is CASSETSRGQYF. The CDR3, as DNA: TGTGCCAGCAGTGAAACTAGCCGCGGGCAGTATTTT.

V and J are TRBV28 and TRBJ2-6, with D unresolved. The length of the CDR3 is 16 residues. CDR1 and CDR2 from the germline V gene are MDHEN and SYDVKM. V was trimmed by 5 bases and J by 4 bases, leaving 15 bases between them. The CDR3 region is CASSPAGASGANVLTF. In DNA, the CDR3 is TGTGCCAGCAGTCCCGCCGGAGCCTCGGGGGCCAACGTCCTGACTTTC.

This clone was observed a few times. The chain carries TRBV28 and TRBJ1-4; tentative D call: TRBD1 (5 bases). The CDR3 totals 15 residues. The germline gives CDR1 MDHEN, CDR2 SYDVKM. V was pared by 9 bases and J by 8 bases, with 22 bases between. The CDR3 sequence: CASTTNSIGEEKLFF. In DNA, the CDR3 is TGTGCCAGTACTACAAATTCAATAGGGGAAGAAAAACTGTTTTTT.

This chain joins TRBV2 and TRBJ1-3; D not resolved. V was trimmed by 8 bases and J by 2 bases, leaving 7 bases between them. The CDR3 covers 12 residues. Germline values: CDR1 SNHLY, CDR2 FYNNEI. DNA for the CDR3: TGTGCCAGCGTCAGTACTGGAAACACCATATATTTT. Translation: CASVSTGNTIYF.